This T cell receptor beta chain originates from a study of identical twins. In TCRdb, the 5' RACE reads were re-called with MiXCR into one record per CDR3 protein. Here the sample spans about 160,000 distinct CDR3 sequences, around 3.5% being singletons. Turning to this clonotype: The target antigen is unknown.

Germline-derived CDR1 and CDR2 are SGHDN and FVKESK. V was clipped by 0 bases and J by 4 bases, with 12 bases between them. The CDR3 has 15 residues. Study results and limitations: When twins shared out-of-frame alpha sequences, those sequences had excess low generation probability. While abundant cord blood beta clonotypes carried fewer insertions, memory repertoires showed no such pattern. Part of the zero-insertion signal could reflect confounding by invariant MAIT and iNKT cells. There was more out-of-frame TCR alpha sharing in monozygotic twins than models estimated.

This sequence originates from a young man in good health. The rearrangement uses TRBV14 and TRBJ2-5; D may be TRBD2 (6 bases). The sample comprised memory T cells sorted from blood. Written as DNA, the CDR3 is TGTGCCAGCAGCCAAGATCGGAGGGCCGCAGAGACCCAGTACTTC. It specifies CASSQDRRAAETQYF.